The 28 T cell receptor beta chains below were found in one sample sequenced in a study of PD-1 blockade in classical Hodgkin lymphoma. Clones were sequenced by immunoSEQ multiplex PCR, and TCRdb holds only the in-frame ones, with some missing. The repertoire has about 110,000 clones, 70% to 90% of them found once; the top ten carry less than 20%. Every one of the patients relapsed after autologous stem cell transplantation (brentuximab vedotin exposure was variable). Source: peripheral blood mononuclear cells (PBMCs), taken before the second cycle of nivolumab. Receptors originate from a human donor with classical Hodgkin lymphoma.

This clone was found a few times. V gene TRBV7-2 combines with J gene TRBJ2-4; 9 nucleotides line up with TRBD2. V was pared by 4 bases and J by 0 bases, with 4 bases of the junction left unmatched. Germline CDR1 and CDR2: SGHTA and FQGNSA. The CDR3 has 16 residues. CDR3 sequence reads: CASSSQRGVAKNIQYF. The CDR3 DNA is TGTGCCAGCAGCTCTCAGCGGGGGGTAGCCAAAAACATTCAGTACTTC. Full variable domain (missing parts from reference TRBV7-2 and TRBJ2-4): GAGVSQSPSNKVTEKGKDVELRCDPISGHTALYWYRQSLGQGLEFLIYFQGNSAPDKSGLPSDRFSAERTGGSVSTLTIQRTQQEDSAVYLCASSSQRGVAKNIQYFGAGTRLSVL.

V gene TRBV2 combines with J gene TRBJ2-5; D is ambiguous. With 5 bases removed from V and 7 bases from J, the gap between germline ends came to 20 bases. CDR3 size: 15 residues. Per germline, CDR1 SNHLY and CDR2 FYNNEI. CDR3 nucleotide sequence: TGTGCCAGCAGTCTCTCTAAAGGGATCCATGGGACCCAGTACTTC. It translates to CASSLSKGIHGTQYF. Together with reference TRBV2 and TRBJ2-5, the CDR3 gives the full variable domain: EPEVTQTPSHQVTQMGQEVILRCVPISNHLYFYWYRQILGQKVEFLVSFYNNEISEKSEIFDDQFSVERPDGSNFTLKIRSTKLEDSAMYFCASSLSKGIHGTQYFGPGTRLLVL.

This clone was detected a few times. The CDR3 reads CASSSPAEAFF. CDR3 nucleotide sequence: TGTGCCAGCAGCTCCCCCGCTGAAGCTTTCTTT. V and J are TRBV25-1 and TRBJ1-1; D is undetermined. Germline-derived CDR1 and CDR2 are MGHDK and SYGVNS. The CDR3 length is 11 residues. The V end lost 6 bases, the J end lost 6 bases, and 8 bases lay between the germline ends.

The V and J genes are TRBV7-2 and TRBJ2-1; the D is unclear. The V gene lost 8 bases and the J gene lost 5 bases, with 16 bases spanning the gap. From germline, CDR1 is SGHTA and CDR2 FQGNSA. CDR3 length: 14 residues. The CDR3 coding sequence is TGTGCCAGCGGTCTTATCGGACCGGACAATGAGCAGTTCTTC. This gives the protein CASGLIGPDNEQFF.

The chain couples TRBV4-2 to TRBJ1-5; D gene ambiguous. The CDR3 runs to 16 residues. V was trimmed by 3 bases and J by 7 bases, leaving 19 bases between them. Germline loops: CDR1 LGHNA, CDR2 YNFKEQ. The CDR3: CASSQAGAPYGQPQHF. CDR3 sequence (DNA): TGTGCCAGCAGCCAGGCCGGCGCCCCCTATGGCCAGCCCCAGCATTTT.

In its sample, this clone was seen a few times. The chain recombines TRBV2 with TRBJ2-7; TRBD2 might be the D (5 bases). V dropped 6 bases and J dropped 6 bases, with 15 bases sitting between them. CDR3 length: 13 amino acids. CDR1 SNHLY and CDR2 FYNNEI come from the germline V gene. CDR3 protein: CASSDWRTSEQYF. The CDR3 coding sequence is TGTGCCAGCAGCGACTGGAGGACCAGCGAGCAGTACTTC.

The rearrangement links TRBV14 to TRBJ2-7; no clear D gene. Germline V lookup: CDR1 SGHDN, CDR2 FVKESK. The CDR3 totals 14 residues. Trimming removed 1 base at V and 0 bases at J, with 7 bases between. For the CDR3, the DNA is TGTGCCAGCAGCCAAGTCCAGAACTCCTACGAGCAGTACTTC. Its translation: CASSQVQNSYEQYF.

The rearrangement joins TRBV7-9 to TRBJ1-2, with no clear D. The V end was cut by 5 bases, the J end by 4 bases, with 8 bases between. The CDR3 runs 12 residues. CDR1 SEHNR and CDR2 FQNEAQ come from the germline V gene (reference sequence). The chain's CDR3 is CASSPGSYGYTF. CDR3 nucleotide sequence: TGTGCCAGCAGCCCGGGGTCCTATGGCTACACCTTC.

This chain links TRBV5-6 with TRBJ1-1; D is ambiguous. The germline V gene encodes CDR1 SGHDT and CDR2 YYEEEE. V gave up 5 bases and J gave up 0 bases, with 11 bases separating them. CDR3 length: 14 residues. DNA for the CDR3: TGTGCCAGCAGTCTCGCCAGACTGAACACTGAAGCTTTCTTT. It specifies CASSLARLNTEAFF.

The chain carries TRBV27 and TRBJ2-7; D possibly corresponds to TRBD2 (5 bases). V was trimmed by 2 bases and J by 6 bases, leaving 11 bases between them. In germline, CDR1 is MNHEY, CDR2 SMNVEV (reference sequence). This CDR3 has 13 residues. The CDR3 nucleotides read TGTGCCAGCAGTTTAGAGGGAACGGGCGAGCAGTACTTC. Translated, it gives CASSLEGTGEQYF.

The rearrangement joins TRBV6-1 to TRBJ1-1, with 8 bases fitting TRBD1. CDR3 length: 14 amino acids. The J segment lost 0 bases and the V segment lost 5 bases, leaving 2 bases of the junction unmatched. Germline assignment: CDR1 MNHNS and CDR2 SASEGT. Here the CDR3 DNA reads TGTGCCAGCAGTCTGACAGGGGTGAACACTGAAGCTTTCTTT. It codes for CASSLTGVNTEAFF.

This chain links TRBV6-5 with TRBJ1-5; D ambiguous. The length of the CDR3 is 14 residues. The germline CDR1 and CDR2 sequences are MNHEY and SVGAGI. V shed 4 bases and J shed 2 bases, with 9 bases lying between them. CDR3 in amino acids: CASSFGVGNQPQHF. DNA of the CDR3: TGTGCCAGCAGTTTTGGGGTGGGCAATCAGCCCCAGCATTTT.

The V call is TRBV6-5, the J call TRBJ1-6; weak D call: TRBD1 (5 bases). The ends were cut back, 0 bases at V and 8 bases at J, with 8 bases in the middle. CDR1 MNHEY and CDR2 SVGAGI come from the germline V gene. The CDR3 runs to 14 residues. The CDR3 sequence is CASSYSDTYSPLHF. Here the CDR3 DNA reads TGTGCCAGCAGTTACTCGGACACATATTCACCCCTCCACTTT.

The chain joins TRBV2 to TRBJ2-5, with TRBD2 identical over 8 bases. V lost 6 bases to trimming and J lost 1 base; unmatched junction nucleotides: 4. The CDR3 is 14 residues long. The germline CDR1 and CDR2 sequences are SNHLY and FYNNEI. This CDR3 reads CASRALAAQETQYF. CDR3 sequence (DNA): TGTGCCAGCAGGGCACTAGCGGCCCAAGAGACCCAGTACTTC.

The chain employs TRBV28 and TRBJ1-2, with unresolved D. Trimming stripped 3 bases from V and 7 bases from J, with 12 bases between. The germline CDR1 and CDR2 sequences are MDHEN and SYDVKM. The CDR3 is made up of 13 amino acids. The CDR3 sequence is CASSFAGLGGYTF. The DNA of the CDR3 is TGTGCCAGCAGTTTCGCCGGGCTTGGTGGCTACACCTTC.

The J gene is TRBJ2-5, the V gene TRBV7-9; D unclear. The J call may be incorrect, as the DNA end agrees better with TRBJ2-7. There are 11 residues in the CDR3. Germline CDR1 SEHNR, CDR2 FQNEAQ (reference sequence). The CDR3 DNA reads as TGTGCCAGCAGCGCGGAGTACGAGCAGTACTTC. It specifies CASSAEYEQYF.

The chain combines TRBV27 with TRBJ2-1; D is possibly TRBD2 (5 bases). Between the trimmed V and J ends, which lost 5 bases and 6 bases, there was a span of 29 bases. There are 19 residues in the CDR3. The germline V gene has CDR1 MNHEY and CDR2 SMNVEV (reference sequence). The CDR3 spells CASSPIARAFRAPTNEQFF. The CDR3 DNA reads TGTGCCAGCAGTCCTATCGCGAGGGCTTTTAGGGCTCCTACCAATGAGCAGTTCTTC.

The rearrangement joins TRBV5-5 to TRBJ2-7; TRBD1 might be the D (5 bases). The CDR3 sequence is 17 residues long. The V end lost 4 bases, the J end lost 0 bases, and 20 bases lay between the germline ends. The germline V gene has CDR1 SGHKS and CDR2 YYEKEE (reference sequence). The CDR3 region is CASSPTPDRIISYEQYF. The CDR3 DNA reads as TGTGCCAGCAGCCCGACCCCCGACAGAATCATCTCCTACGAGCAGTACTTC.

The chain recombines TRBV5-6 with TRBJ2-7; 10 nucleotides align to TRBD2. Germline V gives CDR1 SGHDT, CDR2 YYEEEE. V was clipped by 0 bases and J by 7 bases; unmatched bases: 16. This CDR3 is 18 amino acids long. The CDR3 nucleotides read TGTGCCAGCAGCTTGGTGTGGACTAGCGGTCAAAGGAGCGGGGAGCAGTACTTC. The encoded protein is CASSLVWTSGQRSGEQYF.

In this sample, this clone turned up a few times. In DNA form, the CDR3 reads TGTGCCAGCAGCTTGGCGGGACAAGATACGCAGTATTTT. This sequence encodes CASSLAGQDTQYF. The V gene is TRBV5-6, the J gene TRBJ2-3, with D possibly matching TRBD1 (6 bases). V was cut by 0 bases and J by 5 bases, with 7 bases left in between. The CDR3 covers 13 residues. Germline values: CDR1 SGHDT, CDR2 YYEEEE.

The chain recombines TRBV5-1 with TRBJ2-3; no firm D call. This CDR3 contains 13 residues. The V gene lost 7 bases and the J gene lost 0 bases, with 9 bases spanning the gap. Per the germline V gene, CDR1 is SGHRS and CDR2 is YFSETQ. This CDR3 reads CASHAPSTDTQYF. The CDR3 DNA reads as TGCGCCAGCCACGCGCCAAGCACAGATACGCAGTATTTT.

V usage is TRBV11-2 and J usage is TRBJ2-7; D may be TRBD2 (6 bases). Trimming pared 8 bases from V and 3 bases from J, leaving 17 bases between. CDR3 length equals 14 residues. CDR1 is SGHAT, CDR2 FQNNGV, per germline. The CDR3 region has the DNA TGTGCCAGCGAGCGGGCCACAGTTAACTACGAGCAGTACTTC. Translation: CASERATVNYEQYF.

The chain couples TRBV30 to TRBJ2-5, with D perhaps assigned TRBD1 or TRBD2 (5 bases each). CDR3 length: 14 residues. Germline-derived CDR1 and CDR2 are GTSNPN and SVGIG (reference sequence). The V end lost 5 bases, the J end lost 5 bases, and 18 bases lay between the germline ends. CDR3 DNA sequence: TGTGCCTGGGGAACTGGGACCTTCCCGGAGACCCAGTACTTC. Its protein product is CAWGTGTFPETQYF.

This chain links TRBV6-5 with TRBJ1-2; 7 bases agree with TRBD1. This CDR3 comprises 15 residues. V shed 5 bases and J 8 bases; nucleotides not matched to a gene: 14. The V gene's germline CDR1 is MNHEY and CDR2 SVGAGI. CDR3 loop: CASSVDRFNTQGYTF. The DNA for the CDR3 is TGTGCCAGCAGTGTGGACAGGTTCAACACTCAGGGCTACACCTTC.

The V gene is TRBV28, the J gene TRBJ1-5, with a tentative D call TRBD1 (6 bases). V lost 7 bases to trimming and J lost 7 bases, with 17 bases between them. This CDR3 comprises 14 residues. The V gene's germline CDR1 is MDHEN and CDR2 SYDVKM. This CDR3 is CASITTGLGQPQHF. The CDR3 DNA is TGTGCCAGCATAACCACAGGGCTTGGGCAGCCCCAGCATTTT. The variable domain in full, with the rest retrieved from reference TRBV28 and TRBJ1-5, is DVKVTQSSRYLVKRTGEKVFLECVQDMDHENMFWYRQDPGLGLRLIYFSYDVKMKEKGDIPEGYSVSREKKERFSLILESASTNQTSMYLCASITTGLGQPQHFGDGTRLSIL.

This chain uses TRBV9 with TRBJ2-7, with TRBD1 matching 7 bases. J gave up 2 bases and V 3 bases, and 2 bases lay outside the gene matches. In germline, CDR1 is SGDLS, CDR2 YYNGEE. The CDR3 sequence is 13 residues long. Written as DNA, the CDR3 is TGTGCCAGCAGCGCTGACAGGGCCTACGAGCAGTACTTC. Translation gives CASSADRAYEQYF. Supplemented by reference TRBV9 and TRBJ2-7, the full variable domain reads DSGVTQTPKHLITATGQRVTLRCSPRSGDLSVYWYQQSLDQGLQFLIQYYNGEERAKGNILERFSAQQFPDLHSELNLSSLELGDSALYFCASSADRAYEQYFGPGTRLTVT.

The chain joins TRBV30 to TRBJ1-1; 10 nucleotides agree with TRBD1. There are 13 residues in the CDR3. Germline V lookup: CDR1 GTSNPN, CDR2 SVGIG (reference sequence). Trimming cost V 5 bases and J 4 bases; bases outside gene matches: 4. CDR3: CAWGTGVGTEAFF. In DNA, the CDR3 is TGTGCCTGGGGGACAGGGGTCGGCACTGAAGCTTTCTTT.

V usage is TRBV5-1 and J usage is TRBJ2-2; D perhaps matches TRBD1 (6 bases). The V end lost 0 bases, the J end lost 7 bases, and 16 bases lay between the germline ends. This CDR3 is built from 16 residues. Per the germline V gene, CDR1 is SGHRS and CDR2 is YFSETQ. Here the CDR3 reads CASSLGYRDVGGELFF. The CDR3, as DNA: TGCGCCAGCAGCTTGGGATACAGGGATGTTGGCGGGGAGCTGTTTTTT.